The 5 T cell receptor beta chains reported below all come from one sample, sequenced in a study of blood T cell repertoires in COVID-19. TCRdb's copy holds only in-frame clones and misses some; the assay was immunoSEQ multiplex PCR. The data hold roughly 52,000 clones, with about 92% observed a single time. Sequenced material: peripheral blood. These receptors were obtained from a woman older than 75 with acute or convalescent COVID-19.

The V gene is TRBV9, the J gene TRBJ2-3, with a weak D call TRBD2 (6 bases). Trimming took off 2 bases at V and 2 bases at J, with 12 bases between the two ends. The germline V gene encodes CDR1 SGDLS and CDR2 YYNGEE. The CDR3 totals 15 residues. The CDR3 is CASSVSGDATDTQYF. The CDR3, as DNA: TGTGCCAGCAGCGTTAGCGGTGACGCCACAGATACGCAGTATTTT.

J is TRBJ1-2 and V is TRBV19; D ambiguous. The CDR3 extends over 14 amino acids. The germline V gene encodes CDR1 LNHDA and CDR2 SQIVND (reference sequence). The V end was cut by 8 bases, the J end by 4 bases, with 17 bases between. This chain's CDR3 is CASRTGSTGYGYTF. DNA of the CDR3: TGTGCCAGTCGCACCGGGTCGACGGGCTATGGCTACACCTTC. Looking up the rest from reference TRBV19 and TRBJ1-2 gives the full variable domain: DGGITQSPKYLFRKEGQNVTLSCEQNLNHDAMYWYRQDPGQGLRLIYYSQIVNDFQKGDIAEGYSVSREKKESFPLTVTSAQKNPTAFYLCASRTGSTGYGYTFGSGTRLTVV.

The CDR3 sequence: CASSIVGQGAQAFF. The CDR3 DNA sequence: TGTGCCAGTAGTATTGTGGGACAGGGGGCTCAAGCTTTCTTT. This chain uses TRBV19 with TRBJ1-1; 12 nucleotides line up with TRBD1. V shed 3 bases and J 9 bases; nucleotides not matched to a gene: 5. Per germline, CDR1 LNHDA and CDR2 SQIVND (reference sequence). This CDR3 region has 14 residues.

This clone was seen only a few times. The chain combines TRBV6-5 with TRBJ1-4, with D unresolved. Germline values: CDR1 MNHEY, CDR2 SVGAGI. This CDR3 has 14 residues. V shed 6 bases and J shed 3 bases, with 11 bases lying between them. CDR3 DNA sequence: TGTGCCAGCAGCCCCCCGGTAGCTAATGAAAAACTGTTTTTT. The encoded protein is CASSPPVANEKLFF.

The chain combines TRBV6-1 with TRBJ1-2; 10 nucleotides match TRBD1. Germline CDR1 and CDR2: MNHNS and SASEGT. The CDR3 loop spans 15 amino acids. V gave up 2 bases and J gave up 7 bases; unmatched junction bases: 7. DNA for the CDR3: TGTGCCAGCAGTGAACGGACAGGGGGGCTACTTGGCTACACCTTC. Residues: CASSERTGGLLGYTF.